This TCR beta chain was recorded in a study of CD8+ T cells in alopecia areata. The treatment here: oral pan-JAK inhibitor, 5-10 mg twice daily. Germline-derived CDR1 and CDR2 are ENHRY and SYGVKD. The CDR3 is 11 amino acids. The ends were cut back, 7 bases at V and 7 bases at J, with 10 bases in the middle. Study outcomes and limitations: Normal scalp had lower clonality than lesional scalp, with alopecia totalis/universalis lesions showing this most strongly.

This clone was observed a few times. Antigen specificity is unknown. After isolation, RNA underwent reverse transcription to generate cDNA as the sequencing template. Method: immunoSEQ multiplex PCR; TCRdb's copy keeps in-frame clones and lacks some. The sample has around 200,000 clones, roughly 53% seen once. The sequences come from CD8+ T cells sorted from blood, collected at week 24, from a patient treated with tofacitinib. The V call is TRBV10-3, the J call TRBJ1-2; tentatively, D is TRBD1 (5 bases). The TCR was taken from a human donor with alopecia areata. The CDR3 DNA is TGTGCCATCAAGGGACCAGGTGGCTACACCTTC. Encoded protein: CAIKGPGGYTF.